Presented here are 15 T cell receptor beta chains from one specimen sequenced in a study of blood T cell repertoires in COVID-19 (dated by TCRdb to the early 2020s). Library construction relied on the immunoSEQ multiplex PCR assay. Imported from immuneACCESS, the table was reduced by TCRdb to in-frame sequences with V and J called. These copies leave out some clones; in studies compared against another copy, an unresolved V gene accounts for under half, and the cause of the remainder is not known. A total of roughly 410,000 clones appear in this sample, approximately 89% of them only once. The ten largest clones represent roughly 1.6% of the sample. The specimen was peripheral blood. These receptors were collected from a woman in her 40s with COVID-19, enrolled during active disease.

The CDR3 DNA reads as TGTGCCAGCAGCCCCCGACTAGCGATCGGGGAGCTGTTTTTT. This gives the protein CASSPRLAIGELFF. The V call is TRBV7-2, the J call TRBJ2-2, with 8 bases aligning to TRBD2. The CDR3 has 14 amino acids. Germline values: CDR1 SGHTA, CDR2 FQGNSA. The junction had 6 bases not matched to a gene; V was cut back by 5 bases and J by 7 bases.

The rearrangement uses TRBV5-4 and TRBJ2-7; TRBD1 agrees at 9 bases. Germline CDR1 is SGHNT and CDR2 is YYREEE (reference sequence). V lost 4 bases, J lost 2 bases, and 7 bases stayed unmatched. This CDR3 spans 15 amino acids. CDR3 bases: TGTGCCAGCAGCCATACAGGGGGCAATACCTACGAGCAGTACTTC. Translation: CASSHTGGNTYEQYF. Looking up the rest from reference TRBV5-4 and TRBJ2-7 gives the full variable domain: ETGVTQSPTHLIKTRGQQVTLRCSSQSGHNTVSWYQQALGQGPQFIFQYYREEENGRGNFPPRFSGLQFPNYSSELNVNALELDDSALYLCASSHTGGNTYEQYFGPGTRLTVT.

This rearrangement joins TRBV29-1 to TRBJ2-3; a possible D gene is TRBD1 (6 bases). The CDR3 contains 15 residues. The germline V gene has CDR1 SQVTM and CDR2 ANQGSEA. V was trimmed by 0 bases and J by 2 bases, leaving 12 bases between them. CDR3 in DNA: TGCAGCGTTGAAGATCGTACAGGGCCCACAGATACGCAGTATTTT. Translation: CSVEDRTGPTDTQYF.

This clone was seen a single time. As DNA, the CDR3 is TGTGCCAGCAGCTTTGCAGCAACTAATGAAAAACTGTTTTTT. It translates to CASSFAATNEKLFF. The rearrangement uses TRBV5-4 and TRBJ1-4, with D hard to call. V dropped 2 bases and J dropped 0 bases, with 5 bases sitting between them. The CDR3 has 14 residues. Germline values: CDR1 SGHNT, CDR2 YYREEE (reference sequence).

The rearrangement links TRBV28 to TRBJ1-2; D gene unclear. The CDR3 extends over 13 amino acids. V shed 6 bases and J shed 0 bases, with 8 bases lying between them. In germline, CDR1 is MDHEN, CDR2 SYDVKM. CDR3 amino acids: CASSLRSNYGYTF. The CDR3 bases are TGTGCCAGCAGCCTCAGGTCTAACTATGGCTACACCTTC.

V is TRBV28 and J is TRBJ2-3, with TRBD1 identical over 7 bases. The V gene end was trimmed by 7 bases and the J gene end by 1 base; junction bases not matched to a gene: 11. The germline gives CDR1 MDHEN, CDR2 SYDVKM. CDR3 length: 16 residues. The CDR3 loop reads CASTRGGAGGTDTQYF. Written as DNA, the CDR3 is TGTGCCAGCACCAGAGGGGGCGCAGGGGGCACAGATACGCAGTATTTT.

The chain uses TRBV10-2 and TRBJ2-7, with a weak D call TRBD2 (5 bases). CDR3 length: 12 residues. The V gene's germline CDR1 is WSHSY and CDR2 SAAADI. Trimming took 3 bases from V and 4 from J, leaving 7 bases between them. This CDR3 reads CASSDGSYEQYF. The DNA of the CDR3 is TGCGCCAGCAGTGATGGGAGTTACGAGCAGTACTTC.

This clone was found once. The CDR3 reads CASSYGSTSYEQYF. The CDR3 DNA is TGTGCCAGCAGTTACGGTTCTACCTCCTACGAGCAGTACTTC. The chain is built from TRBV6-5 and TRBJ2-7; no reliable D call. CDR1 MNHEY and CDR2 SVGAGI come from the germline V gene. Trimming pared 2 bases from V and 0 bases from J, leaving 8 bases between. The CDR3 sequence is 14 residues long.

This chain uses TRBV5-1 with TRBJ2-1, with 12 nucleotides matching TRBD2. The CDR3 sequence is 18 residues long. J lost 3 bases, V lost 4 bases, and 11 bases had no gene match. Germline V gene sequence: CDR1 SGHRS, CDR2 YFSETQ. The CDR3 DNA follows: TGCGCCAGCAGCCGAGAGAGTCGACTAGCGGGAGACTACAATGAGCAGTTCTTC. As protein: CASSRESRLAGDYNEQFF. Full variable domain (rest looked up from reference TRBV5-1 and TRBJ2-1): KAGVTQTPRYLIKTRGQQVTLSCSPISGHRSVSWYQQTPGQGLQFLFEYFSETQRNKGNFPGRFSGRQFSNSRSEMNVSTLELGDSALYLCASSRESRLAGDYNEQFFGPGTRLTVL.

DNA of the CDR3: TGTGCCAGTAGCTTTCTAGCGGTTAGCTCCTACAATGAGCAGTTCTTC. This translates into CASSFLAVSSYNEQFF. The chain couples TRBV19 to TRBJ2-1; 7 bases match TRBD2. Per germline, CDR1 LNHDA and CDR2 SQIVND (reference sequence). The length of the CDR3 is 16 residues. Trimming took 6 bases from V and 0 from J; bases not matched to a gene: 8. The complete variable domain, with remaining parts taken from reference TRBV19 and TRBJ2-1, reads DGGITQSPKYLFRKEGQNVTLSCEQNLNHDAMYWYRQDPGQGLRLIYYSQIVNDFQKGDIAEGYSVSREKKESFPLTVTSAQKNPTAFYLCASSFLAVSSYNEQFFGPGTRLTVL.

The rearrangement uses TRBV19 and TRBJ1-2; TRBD1 matches 9 bases. Germline V lookup: CDR1 LNHDA, CDR2 SQIVND (reference sequence). This CDR3 has 13 amino acids. J gave up 8 bases and V 5 bases, and 6 bases lay outside the gene matches. CDR3 region: CASSPTGGRGYTF. CDR3 nucleotides: TGTGCCAGTAGTCCGACAGGGGGACGCGGCTACACCTTC. The full variable domain, completed using reference TRBV19 and TRBJ1-2, is DGGITQSPKYLFRKEGQNVTLSCEQNLNHDAMYWYRQDPGQGLRLIYYSQIVNDFQKGDIAEGYSVSREKKESFPLTVTSAQKNPTAFYLCASSPTGGRGYTFGSGTRLTVV.

V is TRBV29-1 and J is TRBJ1-2, with 7 bases lining up with TRBD1. CDR1 SQVTM and CDR2 ANQGSEA come from the germline V gene. The CDR3 contains 11 residues. DNA for the CDR3: TGCAATATAGGACAGGCGGATGGCTACACCTTC. Its protein product is CNIGQADGYTF.

V usage is TRBV11-2 and J usage is TRBJ2-5, with TRBD2 matching 10 bases. This CDR3 is built from 15 residues. Losses at the gene ends were 5 bases for V and 1 base for J; bases not matched to a gene: 4. CDR1 and CDR2 (germline): SGHAT, FQNNGV. The CDR3 DNA reads as TGTGCCAGCAGCGTAGCGGGAGGCCTCCAAGAGACCCAGTACTTC. Translation gives CASSVAGGLQETQYF. Full variable domain (outside the CDR3, taken from reference TRBV11-2 and TRBJ2-5): EAGVAQSPRYKIIEKRQSVAFWCNPISGHATLYWYQQILGQGPKLLIQFQNNGVVDDSQLPKDRFSAERLKGVDSTLKIQPAKLEDSAVYLCASSVAGGLQETQYFGPGTRLLVL.

This clone occurred once. For the CDR3, the DNA is TGTGCCAGCTCACCACCGTCTCCCCCCGAGACCCAGTACTTC. The encoded protein is CASSPPSPPETQYF. The rearrangement uses TRBV18 and TRBJ2-5; D not certain. CDR1 KGHSH and CDR2 LQKENI come from the germline V gene. V lost 0 bases, J lost 5 bases, and 10 bases lay in between. The CDR3 covers 14 residues. The full variable domain, its missing parts supplied by reference TRBV18 and TRBJ2-5, is NAGVMQNPRHLVRRRGQEARLRCSPMKGHSHVYWYRQLPEEGLKFMVYLQKENIIDESGMPKERFSAEFPKEGPSILRIQQVVRGDSAAYFCASSPPSPPETQYFGPGTRLLVL.

The rearrangement links TRBV28 to TRBJ1-5; D unresolved. CDR3 length equals 15 residues. V was shortened by 8 bases and J by 0 bases, with 14 bases between the two germline ends. Germline V gene sequence: CDR1 MDHEN, CDR2 SYDVKM. CDR3 protein: CASSLGGLSNQPQHF. In nucleotides, the CDR3 is TGTGCCAGCTCGTTGGGTGGGCTTAGCAATCAGCCCCAGCATTTT.